This T cell receptor (beta chain) came from a study of T cell changes during pregnancy in multiple sclerosis. Assay: immunoSEQ multiplex PCR; the TCRdb copy retains only in-frame clones and omits some. The sample holds tens of thousands of clones, over 75% seen once. The starting material was CD4+ T cells from peripheral blood mononuclear cells, obtained before pregnancy. This TCR derives from a female donor with multiple sclerosis, enrolled in a pregnancy study.

CDR3 loop: CASSRERPFDQPQHF. The CDR3 region has the DNA TGCGCCAGCAGTCGAGAACGTCCCTTTGATCAGCCCCAGCATTTT. The chain joins TRBV23-1 to TRBJ1-5; D gene ambiguous. TRBV23-1 falls under the ORF class, with uncertain function. Trimming stripped 4 bases from V and 5 bases from J, with 15 bases between. This CDR3 has 15 amino acids.